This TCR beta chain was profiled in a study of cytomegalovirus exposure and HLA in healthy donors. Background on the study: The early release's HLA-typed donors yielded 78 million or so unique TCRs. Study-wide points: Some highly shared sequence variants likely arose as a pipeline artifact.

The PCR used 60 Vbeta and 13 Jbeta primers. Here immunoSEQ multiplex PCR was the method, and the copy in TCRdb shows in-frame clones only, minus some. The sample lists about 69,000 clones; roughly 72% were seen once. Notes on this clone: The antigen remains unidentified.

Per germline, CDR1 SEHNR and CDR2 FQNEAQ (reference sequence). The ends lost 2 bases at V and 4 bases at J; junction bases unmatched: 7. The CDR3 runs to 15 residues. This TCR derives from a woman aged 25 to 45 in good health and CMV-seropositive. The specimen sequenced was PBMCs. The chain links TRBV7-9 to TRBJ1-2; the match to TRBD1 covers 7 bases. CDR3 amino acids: CASSLNRGNFYGYTF. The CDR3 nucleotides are TGTGCCAGCAGCTTAAACAGGGGAAACTTCTATGGCTACACCTTC.